The 10 T cell receptor beta chains below come from one sample, sequenced in a study of shared clonotypes between healthy human individuals. Sequenced by immunoSEQ multiplex PCR; TCRdb stores in-frame clones only, minus some. In the table there are roughly 1 million clones, about 77% of which are singletons. The sample taken for sequencing was memory CD4+ T cells sorted from blood. Described subset: CD45RA-negative fraction. The receptors come from a man aged 18-30 years in good health.

This clone was observed a handful of times. The rearrangement joins TRBV2 to TRBJ2-2, with TRBD2 identical over 13 bases. CDR3 length: 15 amino acids. Germline V gene lookup returns CDR1 SNHLY and CDR2 FYNNEI. V dropped 6 bases and J dropped 6; count of bases not matched to a gene: 4. CDR3 in DNA: TGTGCCAGCAGGCGGACTAGCGGGAGCCCCGGGGAGCTGTTTTTT. Protein product: CASRRTSGSPGELFF.

The J gene is TRBJ2-7, the V gene TRBV4-2; D is uncertain. The germline V gene has CDR1 LGHNA and CDR2 YNFKEQ. The CDR3 contains 13 residues. The ends were cut back, 4 bases at V and 2 bases at J, with 9 bases in the middle. The DNA of the CDR3 is TGTGCCAGCAGCCTAAACCTAGCCTACGAGCAGTACTTC. Translated: CASSLNLAYEQYF.

The gene calls are TRBV25-1 and TRBJ1-5; perhaps TRBD1 as D (5 bases). Germline V gives CDR1 MGHDK, CDR2 SYGVNS. The CDR3 length is 14 residues. Trimming removed 1 base from V and 4 bases from J, with 8 bases in between. This chain's CDR3 is CASSESWGNQPQHF. DNA of the CDR3: TGTGCCAGCAGTGAATCTTGGGGGAATCAGCCCCAGCATTTT.

This clone was recorded many times. Other DNA sequences within the sample encode an identical CDR3. This chain joins TRBV7-2 and TRBJ2-7, with 8 positions matching TRBD2. Per germline, CDR1 SGHTA and CDR2 FQGNSA. V lost 1 base to trimming and J lost 3 bases; unmatched junction nucleotides: 5. This CDR3 is 15 amino acids long. CDR3 DNA sequence: TGTGCCAGCAGCTTAGATTTAGCGGGGATCTACGAGCAGTACTTC. Protein product: CASSLDLAGIYEQYF.

The chain combines TRBV5-1 with TRBJ2-1, with 11 bases identical to TRBD2. Looked up from germline, CDR1 is SGHRS and CDR2 is YFSETQ. V shed 1 base and J 7 bases; nucleotides not matched to a gene: 10. The CDR3 loop spans 17 amino acids. This CDR3 reads CASSLRVLAGDRNEQFF. CDR3 DNA: TGCGCCAGCAGCTTGAGAGTACTAGCGGGGGACAGGAATGAGCAGTTCTTC.

This clone was counted between two and nine times. The CDR3 DNA is TGTGCCAGCAGCTTGGGGCAGGGTGCCTCCTACGAGCAGTACTTC. Amino acids: CASSLGQGASYEQYF. The rearrangement links TRBV5-5 to TRBJ2-7, with D possibly matching TRBD1 (5 bases). V was pared by 0 bases and J by 0 bases, with 10 bases between. The CDR3 is made up of 15 amino acids. The germline gives CDR1 SGHKS, CDR2 YYEKEE (reference sequence).

This chain uses TRBV19 with TRBJ2-7, with 8 positions matching TRBD1. CDR3 length: 13 residues. The germline V gene has CDR1 LNHDA and CDR2 SQIVND (reference sequence). The trim removed 1 base at V and 7 bases at J, leaving 3 bases unmatched. DNA of the CDR3: TGTGCCAGTAGTATAGCCCGGACAGGGGAGCAGTACTTC. Its translation: CASSIARTGEQYF.

The V gene is TRBV27, the J gene TRBJ2-1; 7 bases line up with TRBD2. J lost 2 bases, V lost 6 bases, and 7 bases had no gene match. Germline loops: CDR1 MNHEY, CDR2 SMNVEV (reference sequence). CDR3 length: 15 residues. The CDR3 protein is CASSPAGPTYNEQFF. CDR3 DNA sequence: TGTGCCAGCAGCCCAGCGGGGCCCACCTACAATGAGCAGTTCTTC.

J is TRBJ2-7 and V is TRBV2; a possible D gene is TRBD1 (6 bases). There are 13 residues in the CDR3. Germline CDR1 reads SNHLY; CDR2 reads FYNNEI. Trimming cost V 6 bases and J 6 bases, with 15 bases left between them. CDR3 sequence (DNA): TGTGCCAGCAGACCCGAGGGGGTTGGCGAGCAGTACTTC. Amino acids: CASRPEGVGEQYF. The full variable domain, with the rest looked up from reference TRBV2 and TRBJ2-7, is EPEVTQTPSHQVTQMGQEVILRCVPISNHLYFYWYRQILGQKVEFLVSFYNNEISEKSEIFDDQFSVERPDGSNFTLKIRSTKLEDSAMYFCASRPEGVGEQYFGPGTRLTVT.

This chain links TRBV25-1 with TRBJ2-7, with 7 bases aligning to TRBD2. V gave up 8 bases and J gave up 2 bases; unmatched junction bases: 6. The germline V gene has CDR1 MGHDK and CDR2 SYGVNS. This CDR3 is built from 13 residues. CDR3 sequence: CASRGDYTYEQYF. The CDR3 coding sequence is TGTGCCAGCCGTGGGGACTATACCTACGAGCAGTACTTC.